This T cell receptor (beta chain) is drawn from a study of Graves' ophthalmopathy and Graves' hyperthyroidism. V gave up 3 bases and J gave up 3 bases, with 2 bases separating them. The germline V gene has CDR1 LGHNT and CDR2 FRNRAP. The CDR3 runs to 11 residues. This clonotype came up many times. The sequenced template was RNA, covering the TCR beta CDR3 region. HTBI-primed RT-PCR formed the first round, and a multiplex PCR formed the second. TCRdb analysed the multiplex PCR reads with MiXCR anew, one entry per CDR3 protein. The table lists hundreds of thousands of distinct CDR3 sequences, over 20% of them singletons.

The sequence came from a young woman with stable Graves' hyperthyroidism. Some clones in this sample may be carry-over from other donors' samples. The V call is TRBV12-5, the J call TRBJ1-1; D is undetermined. Sequenced: peripheral blood. The CDR3 coding sequence is TGTGCTAGTGGTTTTGACACTGAAGCTTTCTTT. Amino acid sequence: CASGFDTEAFF.